A single sample gave rise to the 24 T cell receptor beta chains below, sequenced in a study of blood T cells in healthy people across ages. Next came a second PCR, run for about 6 to 12 cycles, which used a sample-barcoded 5' primer along with a J-beta primer mix. Using its own MiXCR run on the 5' RACE reads, TCRdb lists one record per CDR3 protein. This sample carries over a million distinct CDR3 sequences, 42% of them seen once, and the ten largest clones take 7% to 9.5%. Sequences were obtained from blood. The receptors come from a woman younger than 35 in good health.

This chain joins TRBV3-1 and TRBJ2-5, with a weak D call TRBD2 (6 bases). The germline V gene encodes CDR1 LGHDT and CDR2 YNNKEL (reference sequence). Between the trimmed V and J ends, which lost 6 bases and 5 bases, there was a span of 19 bases. This CDR3 spans 15 amino acids. The DNA of the CDR3 is TGTGCCAGCAGTATTTATAGCGGAGAAAGGGAGACCCAGTACTTC. Translation gives CASSIYSGERETQYF.

J is TRBJ2-2 and V is TRBV7-8; D remains unclear. Germline CDR1 reads SGHVS; CDR2 reads FQNEAQ. The CDR3 has 17 amino acids. Trimming shortened V by 8 bases and J by 1 base, and 20 bases separated the two germline ends. CDR3 protein: CASCLAGGQMNTGELFF. In nucleotides, the CDR3 is TGTGCCAGCTGCCTCGCCGGTGGGCAGATGAACACCGGGGAGCTGTTTTTT.

The chain links TRBV27 to TRBJ1-2; possible D gene TRBD1, 5 bases. The germline V and J ends were trimmed by 6 bases and 2 bases, with 16 bases remaining between them. Looked up from germline, CDR1 is MNHEY and CDR2 is SMNVEV (reference sequence). This CDR3 has 15 residues. CDR3 protein: CASRGPGAPNYGYTF. CDR3 in DNA: TGTGCCAGCAGGGGACCGGGCGCCCCCAACTATGGCTACACCTTC.

V and J are TRBV14 and TRBJ1-1, with a possible D match to TRBD1 (6 bases). Per the germline V gene, CDR1 is SGHDN and CDR2 is FVKESK. The V end was cut by 3 bases, the J end by 3 bases, with 14 bases between. The CDR3 loop spans 15 amino acids. The CDR3 loop reads CASSQVPQGYTEAFF. Here the CDR3 DNA reads TGTGCCAGCAGCCAGGTCCCTCAGGGGTACACTGAAGCTTTCTTT.

The chain employs TRBV29-1 and TRBJ1-2, with no clear D. The germline V gene encodes CDR1 SQVTM and CDR2 ANQGSEA. Deletions cut 0 bases from V and 4 bases from J, with 18 bases between. This CDR3 has 16 residues. CDR3 loop: CSVEDLDERVGYGYTF. CDR3 coding DNA: TGCAGCGTTGAAGATCTGGACGAGAGGGTGGGCTATGGCTACACCTTC.

The chain couples TRBV5-4 to TRBJ1-1; 9 bases align to TRBD1. V was pared by 4 bases and J by 7 bases, with 11 bases of the junction left unmatched. The CDR3 has 15 residues. CDR1 is SGHNT, CDR2 YYREEE, per germline (reference sequence). CDR3: CASSDTGTGGGEAFF. In nucleotides, the CDR3 is TGTGCCAGCAGCGACACCGGAACAGGGGGCGGTGAAGCTTTCTTT.

The chain recombines TRBV28 with TRBJ2-7; 11 positions agree with TRBD2. The CDR3 runs to 17 residues. V trimming: 4 bases; J trimming: 8 bases; junction bases outside the gene matches: 16. Germline loops: CDR1 MDHEN, CDR2 SYDVKM. The CDR3 sequence is CASSSPGLADQREKQYF. As DNA, the CDR3 is TGTGCCAGCAGTTCCCCGGGACTAGCGGACCAGCGGGAAAAGCAGTACTTC.

The rearrangement links TRBV6-2 or TRBV6-3 to TRBJ1-2; 9 bases match TRBD1. The CDR3 has 17 amino acids. In germline, CDR1 is MNHEY, CDR2 SVGEGT. The V and J ends lost 2 bases and 2 bases, in that order; junction bases with no gene match: 9. The CDR3 sequence is CASSYRTGEDHNYGYTF. Written as DNA, the CDR3 is TGTGCCAGCAGTTACCGGACAGGGGAGGACCACAACTATGGCTACACCTTC.

This clonotype has only a few counts. V is TRBV5-1 and J is TRBJ2-7; 7 positions match TRBD2. Trimming removed 3 bases from V and 3 bases from J; junction bases left unmatched: 12. CDR1 is SGHRS and CDR2 is YFSETQ in the germline V gene. This CDR3 contains 16 residues. The CDR3 reads CASSYGQDSGGYEQYF. The CDR3 DNA sequence: TGCGCCAGCAGCTACGGTCAGGATTCGGGGGGCTACGAGCAGTACTTC.

V gene TRBV15 combines with J gene TRBJ1-1; D unclear. The CDR3 runs 14 residues. Trimming stripped 8 bases from V and 4 bases from J, with 17 bases between. In germline, CDR1 is LNHNV, CDR2 YYDKDF (reference sequence). This CDR3 reads CATARGHSITEAFF. DNA of the CDR3: TGTGCCACCGCTCGTGGTCACAGCATCACTGAAGCTTTCTTT.

The rearrangement uses TRBV6-1 and TRBJ2-1, with D unresolved. The J call may be in error: the DNA end matches TRBJ2-5 better. Germline V gives CDR1 MNHNS, CDR2 SASEGT. CDR3 length equals 12 residues. The CDR3 region is CASRLPEETQYF. In nucleotides, the CDR3 is TGTGCCAGCAGACTACCCGAAGAGACCCAGTACTTC.

The sample holds a few counts of this clonotype. V and J are TRBV10-3 and TRBJ2-7, with D possibly TRBD2 on 5 matching bases. This CDR3 has 13 amino acids. Trimming left V 11 bases short and J 0 bases short, with 14 bases between. Germline V lookup: CDR1 ENHRY, CDR2 SYGVKD. CDR3 nucleotides: TGTGCCGTCTCCCGGGATATCTCCTACGAGCAGTACTTC. This translates into CAVSRDISYEQYF.

As regards this clonotype: This may come from a read error, since a much larger clone is one base off. The rearrangement links TRBV12-3 or TRBV12-4 to TRBJ2-3; D remains ambiguous. The CDR3 extends over 15 amino acids. As DNA, the CDR3 is TGTGCCAGCAGTTTGGTCATGTCCCACACAGAGACGCAGTATTTT. Translated, it gives CASSLVMSHTETQYF.

The DNA for the CDR3 is TGTGCCATCAGTGAGTCGGGACAGGGCTTCGGGCAGCCCCAGCATTTT. It is translated as CAISESGQGFGQPQHF. The V and J genes are TRBV10-3 and TRBJ1-5, with TRBD1 identical over 9 bases. With 0 bases clipped from V and 7 bases from J, the junction kept 7 bases outside the gene matches. The germline V gene has CDR1 ENHRY and CDR2 SYGVKD. The CDR3 sequence is 16 residues long.

The chain combines TRBV7-3 with TRBJ1-1, with D possibly matching TRBD1 (5 bases). V was cut by 6 bases and J by 1 base, with 15 bases left in between. CDR3 length: 15 residues. From germline, CDR1 is SGHTA and CDR2 FQGTGA. DNA for the CDR3: TGTGCCAGCAGTCCCGATGGGGGTCGGAACACTGAAGCTTTCTTT. This codes for CASSPDGGRNTEAFF.

This clonotype was counted a few times. The chain employs TRBV12-3 or TRBV12-4 and TRBJ1-2, with D perhaps matching TRBD1 (5 bases). V was pared by 6 bases and J by 3 bases, with 14 bases between. The CDR3 contains 14 residues. CDR3 residues: CASRPSGGYYGYTF. In DNA form, the CDR3 reads TGTGCCAGCAGACCCAGTGGGGGGTACTATGGCTACACCTTC.

At least ten counts were recorded for this clonotype. This chain connects TRBV20-1 to TRBJ2-1; a weak D match, TRBD2 (6 bases). Germline loops: CDR1 DFQATT, CDR2 SNEGSKA (reference sequence). CDR3 length: 15 amino acids. V was clipped by 3 bases and J by 6 bases, with 18 bases between them. The CDR3 sequence: CSARAYGAGGNEQFF. CDR3 DNA: TGCAGTGCTAGGGCTTACGGGGCCGGGGGCAATGAGCAGTTCTTC.

A few counts support this clonotype. V and J are TRBV2 and TRBJ2-7; 7 bases line up with TRBD1. Per the germline V gene, CDR1 is SNHLY and CDR2 is FYNNEI. The length of the CDR3 is 12 residues. Germline trimming cut 7 bases from V and 1 base from J; bases unmatched to any gene: 1. The CDR3 DNA is TGTGCCAGCAAGGGACAGTCCTACGAGCAGTACTTC. Residues: CASKGQSYEQYF. Using reference TRBV2 and TRBJ2-7 for the parts outside the CDR3, the full variable domain is EPEVTQTPSHQVTQMGQEVILRCVPISNHLYFYWYRQILGQKVEFLVSFYNNEISEKSEIFDDQFSVERPDGSNFTLKIRSTKLEDSAMYFCASKGQSYEQYFGPGTRLTVT.

This clonotype has just a few counts. The J gene is TRBJ2-7, the V gene TRBV7-8; TRBD2 agrees at 7 bases. The CDR3 consists of 15 residues. Unmatched junction bases numbered 8, after V lost 3 bases and J lost 3 bases. Germline V gene sequence: CDR1 SGHVS, CDR2 FQNEAQ. The CDR3 DNA sequence: TGTGCCAGCAGCTTGGGTAGCGGGTCTCTCTACGAGCAGTACTTC. This codes for CASSLGSGSLYEQYF.

The genes are TRBV7-9 and TRBJ1-1; D not resolved. CDR1 is SEHNR and CDR2 is FQNEAQ in the germline V gene (reference sequence). With 5 bases removed from V and 2 bases from J, the gap between germline ends came to 12 bases. The CDR3 is 14 amino acids. CDR3 residues: CASSPRPQNTEAFF. For the CDR3, the DNA is TGTGCCAGCAGCCCGAGACCCCAAAACACTGAAGCTTTCTTT.

The chain couples TRBV20-1 to TRBJ2-7; TRBD2 matches at 13 bases. The CDR3 has 18 residues. Looked up from germline, CDR1 is DFQATT and CDR2 is SNEGSKA (reference sequence). With 0 bases clipped from V and 3 bases from J, the junction kept 11 bases outside the gene matches. CDR3 nucleotide sequence: TGCAGTGCTAGAGATCCCCTAAGACTAGCGGGGGGACTCTACGAGCAGTACTTC. Its translation is CSARDPLRLAGGLYEQYF.

The table lists this clonotype with a few counts. The chain uses TRBV28 and TRBJ1-6; the D is unclear. Deletions cut 3 bases from V and 10 bases from J, with 7 bases between. The CDR3 spans 12 residues. Per the germline V gene, CDR1 is MDHEN and CDR2 is SYDVKM. The CDR3 coding sequence is TGTGCCAGCAGTTTCCTAGAATCACCCCTCCACTTT. As protein: CASSFLESPLHF.

This clonotype has more than one count but fewer than ten. The chain is built from TRBV15 and TRBJ1-5; 12 bases fit TRBD1. The CDR3 runs to 17 residues. V lost 5 bases to trimming and J lost 3 bases; unmatched junction nucleotides: 8. Germline CDR1 LNHNV, CDR2 YYDKDF (reference sequence). The CDR3 is CATSQGTGGDVNQPQHF. CDR3 nucleotide sequence: TGTGCCACCAGCCAAGGGACAGGGGGCGATGTCAATCAGCCCCAGCATTTT.

The chain links TRBV21-1 to TRBJ1-1. TRBV21-1 is a known pseudogene. The CDR3 runs to 10 residues. CDR3 sequence reads: CASSWTEAFF. The CDR3 bases are TGTGCCAGCAGCTGGACTGAAGCTTTCTTT.